The entry below describes one T cell receptor (beta chain). Its antigen is unknown. No base quality values were provided; no much bigger clone lies one nucleotide off. The CDR3 goes from the cysteine to the phenylalanine over 14 residues. Solely the CDR3 DNA is kept, with 42 bases framed from the first base. CDR1 and CDR2 (MGHRA, YSYEKL) derive from the germline V gene. V lost 2 bases and J lost 6 bases; the stretch between them is 11 bases long. The data stem from a study of OX40 agonist ivuxolimab in advanced cancers. Notes on the research overall: The costimulatory receptor OX40 (CD134) was targeted by ivuxolimab, a fully human IgG2 agonistic monoclonal antibody. Intravenous ivuxolimab was administered to patients every 2 weeks at six dose levels: 0.01, 0.1, 0.3, 1.5, 3 and 10 mg/kg. Of the 50 or so patients in dose escalation, 19 had hepatocellular carcinoma, about 15 had melanoma, 9 had renal cell carcinoma and 9 had head and neck cancer. In the dose-escalation cohort, around four fifths of patients were male, and the mean age was around 60 years, with a range of roughly 20 to 85. Prior anti-PD-1, anti-PD-L1 or anti-CTLA-4 therapy was permitted, and about 40% of dose-escalation patients had received checkpoint inhibitors. Three dose-escalation patients achieved partial responses, one with hepatocellular carcinoma and two with cutaneous melanoma. Peripheral TCRbeta sequencing was intended to test whether TCR sequence diversity was altered and clonal T-cell expansion was caused by ivuxolimab. The paper reports the monotherapy dose-escalation portion (N ≈ 50 patients) of the phase I ivuxolimab trial. Results the study describes overall, beyond this receptor: Partial responders in the 0.1-3.0 mg/kg groups had among the lowest normalized peripheral clonal expansion, especially among CD8+ T cells. Antigen specificity was not determined for the clonally expanded peripheral T cells. On average, CD8+ T cells showed more expanded clones than CD4+ T cells after ivuxolimab. Low levels of normalized T-cell clonal expansion were also seen in some nonresponding patients. At doses of 0.1 to 3.0 mg/kg, clonal expansion of both CD4+ and CD8+ blood T cells was observed from baseline to week 6.

The trial excluded patients who had a history of autoimmune disease or were on systemic immunosuppression. Peripheral blood for TCR sequencing was collected from all dose cohorts at baseline, on cycle 4 day 1, and on cycle 7 day 1. Samples were obtained from an open-label, multicenter, first-in-human phase I dose-escalation trial of ivuxolimab. Adults with locally advanced or metastatic melanoma, renal cell, hepatocellular, or head and neck squamous cell carcinoma were enrolled in the trial. Before TCR sequencing, CD4+ T cells and CD8+ T cells from peripheral blood were sorted into separate populations. Genomic DNA was isolated from the sorted cells so that the TCRbeta CDR3 region could be sequenced. The immunoSEQ Assay was used for sequencing of TCRbeta CDR3 regions. In its TCRdb copy, this immuneACCESS table keeps in-frame sequences only and misses some clones. Where compared with another copy, unresolved V genes explain less than half of these, and the others have no known cause. Across this sample there are about 80,000 clones, with around 86% seen only once. Roughly 0.3% of the sample is taken by the ten largest.

The chain uses TRBV4-1 and TRBJ2-4; D gene: possibly TRBD1, on 5 matching bases. This clonotype was sampled from an adult with an advanced solid tumor such as melanoma, head and neck, liver or kidney cancer. Sequencing was performed on CD4+ or CD8+ T cells sorted from blood, taken in a trial of the OX40 agonist ivuxolimab. DNA sequence: TGCGCCAGCAGCCAACTGGTTACAGGAAACATTCAGTACTTC. It specifies CASSQLVTGNIQYF.